This T cell receptor beta chain was observed in a study of technical replicates of blood from several donors. The CDR3 consists of 19 residues. Germline V gene sequence: CDR1 LNHNV, CDR2 YYDKDF (reference sequence). Trimming left V 3 bases short and J 5 bases short, with 27 bases between. Clones were read by immunoSEQ multiplex PCR, and TCRdb kept only the in-frame ones, dropping some. Of 50,000 to 80,000 clones listed, 75% to 90% were seen once; the top ten hold about 5.4%. The sample taken for sequencing was PBMCs. The clonotype was recovered from a human donor in good health. Some clones in this sample may be carry-over from other donors' samples. The chain links TRBV15 to TRBJ2-3, with D possibly being TRBD1 (6 bases). CDR3 DNA sequence: TGTGCCACCAGCAGGGGGGAACAGGGAATCGTATCCCTCCGAGATACGCAGTATTTT. This sequence encodes CATSRGEQGIVSLRDTQYF. The complete variable domain, with remaining parts taken from reference TRBV15 and TRBJ2-3, reads DAMVIQNPRYQVTQFGKPVTLSCSQTLNHNVMYWYQQKSSQAPKLLFHYYDKDFNNEADTPDNFQSRRPNTSFCFLDIRSPGLGDTAMYLCATSRGEQGIVSLRDTQYFGPGTRLTVL.